These 10 T cell receptor beta chains were sequenced from one sample in a study of cytomegalovirus exposure and HLA in healthy donors (dated by TCRdb to about 2017). Library preparation employed the immunoSEQ multiplex PCR assay. TCRdb's version of the immuneACCESS table is confined to in-frame rearrangements and falls short of the full clone set. An unresolved V gene accounts for under half of the shortfall where checked; the remainder is of unknown origin. The sample table records around 230,000 clones; 86% of these occur just once. The leading ten clones occupy around 1.2% of the sample. The material sequenced was PBMCs. The receptors originated from a woman aged 25 to 39 in good health and CMV-seropositive.

The rearrangement uses TRBV5-5 and TRBJ2-2; TRBD1 matches 9 bases. V lost 3 bases to trimming and J lost 0 bases; unmatched junction nucleotides: 6. The CDR3 sequence is 17 residues long. The germline V gene encodes CDR1 SGHKS and CDR2 YYEKEE (reference sequence). This CDR3 reads CASSSPTGGTNTGELFF. DNA of the CDR3: TGTGCCAGCAGCTCACCCACAGGGGGCACGAACACCGGGGAGCTGTTTTTT. The complete variable domain, with remaining parts taken from reference TRBV5-5 and TRBJ2-2, reads DAGVTQSPTHLIKTRGQQVTLRCSPISGHKSVSWYQQVLGQGPQFIFQYYEKEERGRGNFPDRFSARQFPNYSSELNVNALLLGDSALYLCASSSPTGGTNTGELFFGEGSRLTVL.

The J gene is TRBJ1-1, the V gene TRBV5-1, with 10 nucleotides matching TRBD1. This CDR3 has 15 residues. CDR1 is SGHRS, CDR2 YFSETQ, per germline. The J segment lost 0 bases and the V segment lost 5 bases, leaving 4 bases of the junction unmatched. This CDR3 is CASRWGQGMNTEAFF. For the CDR3, the DNA is TGCGCCAGCAGGTGGGGACAGGGGATGAACACTGAAGCTTTCTTT.

The rearrangement links TRBV30 to TRBJ2-1, with a tentative D call TRBD2 (6 bases). V lost 5 bases and J 1 base, leaving 15 bases between the germline ends. The CDR3 consists of 15 residues. Per germline, CDR1 GTSNPN and CDR2 SVGIG (reference sequence). Written as DNA, the CDR3 is TGTGCCTGGGAAATCGGGAGTGCTTCCTACAATGAGCAGTTCTTC. Encoded protein: CAWEIGSASYNEQFF. The whole variable domain, filled in from reference TRBV30 and TRBJ2-1, reads SQTIHQWPATLVQPVGSPLSLECTVEGTSNPNLYWYRQAAGRGLQLLFYSVGIGQISSEVPQNLSASRPQDRQFILSSKKLLLSDSGFYLCAWEIGSASYNEQFFGPGTRLTVL.

The rearrangement uses TRBV2 and TRBJ1-5; no firm D call. The CDR3 runs 15 residues. Germline V gene lookup returns CDR1 SNHLY and CDR2 FYNNEI. V lost 6 bases and J 5 bases, leaving 17 bases between the germline ends. The CDR3 reads CASREWTVPDQPQHF. CDR3 in DNA: TGTGCCAGCAGGGAGTGGACTGTCCCCGATCAGCCCCAGCATTTT.

The chain joins TRBV19 to TRBJ1-1; maybe TRBD1 (5 bases). V was shortened by 6 bases and J by 6 bases, with 14 bases between the two germline ends. The CDR3 covers 13 residues. Germline CDR1 and CDR2: LNHDA and SQIVND (reference sequence). The CDR3 nucleotides are TGTGCCAGTAGACTGACAGTAATCGCTGAAGCTTTCTTT. It translates to CASRLTVIAEAFF.

To note about this clone: The same CDR3 can be traced to other DNA sequences in this sample. The V call is TRBV28, the J call TRBJ1-2; D is unclear. Germline CDR1 and CDR2: MDHEN and SYDVKM. This CDR3 region has 12 residues. V was pared by 3 bases and J by 5 bases, with 7 bases between. The CDR3 DNA reads as TGTGCCAGCAGTTTGGCAGGATATGGCTACACCTTC. This codes for CASSLAGYGYTF.

The J gene is TRBJ2-7, the V gene TRBV27, with D unclear. The germline V gene encodes CDR1 MNHEY and CDR2 SMNVEV (reference sequence). The CDR3 runs 13 residues. Trimming removed 3 bases from V and 0 bases from J, with 6 bases in between. This CDR3 is CASSLGRSYEQYF. The CDR3 bases are TGTGCCAGCAGTTTGGGCCGCTCCTACGAGCAGTACTTC.

This clone was counted a single time. The gene calls are TRBV5-4 and TRBJ2-3, with D perhaps matching TRBD2 (6 bases). V dropped 4 bases and J dropped 0 bases, with 15 bases sitting between them. This CDR3 contains 16 residues. The germline gives CDR1 SGHNT, CDR2 YYREEE (reference sequence). The CDR3 region is CASSPLVSGSTDTQYF. As DNA, the CDR3 is TGTGCCAGCAGCCCGCTCGTCAGCGGGAGCACAGATACGCAGTATTTT. Complete variable domain (other parts from reference TRBV5-4 and TRBJ2-3): ETGVTQSPTHLIKTRGQQVTLRCSSQSGHNTVSWYQQALGQGPQFIFQYYREEENGRGNFPPRFSGLQFPNYSSELNVNALELDDSALYLCASSPLVSGSTDTQYFGPGTRLTVL.

This clone has a handful of counts. The genes are TRBV30 and TRBJ1-2; 8 bases are shared with TRBD1. Trimming cost V 0 bases and J 8 bases; bases outside gene matches: 5. CDR3 length: 13 amino acids. Germline V lookup: CDR1 GTSNPN, CDR2 SVGIG (reference sequence). The CDR3 coding sequence is TGTGCCTGGAGTGTATCAGGGGGCTTAGGCTACACCTTC. Translated, it gives CAWSVSGGLGYTF. Full variable domain (missing parts from reference TRBV30 and TRBJ1-2): SQTIHQWPATLVQPVGSPLSLECTVEGTSNPNLYWYRQAAGRGLQLLFYSVGIGQISSEVPQNLSASRPQDRQFILSSKKLLLSDSGFYLCAWSVSGGLGYTFGSGTRLTVV.

J is TRBJ2-1 and V is TRBV27, with 7 bases identical to TRBD2. The CDR3 covers 16 residues. J lost 7 bases, V lost 3 bases, and 12 bases had no gene match. Germline lookup yields CDR1 MNHEY and CDR2 SMNVEV (reference sequence). The CDR3 coding sequence is TGTGCCAGCAGTTTTCGGCGCGGGAGTGTGTGGAATGAGCAGTTCTTC. Translation: CASSFRRGSVWNEQFF.